This T cell receptor (beta chain) came from a study of Ad26.COV2.S vaccination and SARS-CoV-2 variants. Study overall: Ad26.COV2.S shots went into the muscle once or twice, 56 days apart.

Measured with immunoSEQ multiplex PCR; TCRdb has only the in-frame clones, and not every one. This table has about 350,000 clones, about 85% appearing once. Unmatched junction bases numbered 9, after V lost 6 bases and J lost 2 bases. CDR1 is SEHNR, CDR2 FQNEAQ, per germline (reference sequence). This CDR3 contains 17 residues. Treatment meaning: about 20 received Ad26.COV2.S at low or high dose, single or two shots; a few received placebo; per-sample allocation not given. Samples analyzed were those drawn on day 63 after the first vaccine or placebo injection. Vaccine was an Ad26 vector expressing Wuhan-strain SARS-CoV-2 spike.

The TCR originated in a person between 18 and 65 years old who received the Ad26.COV2.S COVID-19 vaccine or a placebo. Sequencing was performed on peripheral blood, taken in a trial of Ad26.COV2.S vaccine versus placebo. V usage is TRBV7-9 and J usage is TRBJ2-2; 10 bases match TRBD1. CDR3 residues: CASRWDRGSENTGELFF. As DNA, the CDR3 is TGTGCCAGCAGGTGGGACAGGGGTTCCGAAAACACCGGGGAGCTGTTTTTT.